This is a list of T cell receptor beta chains from one sample in a study of human T cells and chemical hapten exposure. Via MiXCR, TCRdb re-called the RACE reads, giving one row per CDR3 protein. The sample shows some 400,000 distinct CDR3 sequences, about 5.1% of them seen only once. Sequencing was performed on whole blood, taken in connection with sensitization to the hapten diphenylcyclopropenone (DPC). The source is a woman aged 50 to 65 with alopecia areata. Some clones in this sample may be carry-over from other donors' samples. Each CDR3 is given with its conserved first and last residue. Fields, in order: CDR3 protein, J gene, V gene, D gene. The D gene is left open where the match is weak.

CDR3aa: CASSFLADTQYF
j_gene: TRBJ2-3
v_gene: TRBV6-2/TRBV6-3
d_gene: -

CDR3aa: CATSSERGGRTTGTGELFF
j_gene: TRBJ2-2
v_gene: TRBV15
d_gene: -

CDR3aa: CAISDKGNYGYTF
j_gene: TRBJ1-2
v_gene: TRBV10-3
d_gene: -

CDR3aa: CSVQLQGASGNQPQHF
j_gene: TRBJ1-5
v_gene: TRBV29-1
d_gene: TRBD1

CDR3aa: CAISEGHDRGTFF
j_gene: TRBJ1-1
v_gene: TRBV10-3
d_gene: TRBD1

CDR3aa: CASSFGTVTDTQYF
j_gene: TRBJ2-3
v_gene: TRBV7-9
d_gene: TRBD1

CDR3aa: CASSGTSIYEQFF
j_gene: TRBJ2-1
v_gene: TRBV9
d_gene: TRBD2

CDR3aa: CASSLGVLGGLTDTQYF
j_gene: TRBJ2-3
v_gene: TRBV7-2
d_gene: -

CDR3aa: CASSLFPGIEQFF
j_gene: TRBJ2-1
v_gene: TRBV7-2
d_gene: -

CDR3aa: CSARGERWNEQFF
j_gene: TRBJ2-1
v_gene: TRBV20-1
d_gene: -

CDR3aa: CASSWGQPREQFF
j_gene: TRBJ2-1
v_gene: TRBV6-5
d_gene: -

CDR3aa: CASSPVGGTGDGYTF
j_gene: TRBJ1-2
v_gene: TRBV6-5
d_gene: TRBD1

CDR3aa: CASSPISTRPGGEQYF
j_gene: TRBJ2-7
v_gene: TRBV18
d_gene: TRBD1

CDR3aa: CASSGGGARETQYF
j_gene: TRBJ2-5
v_gene: TRBV9
d_gene: TRBD2